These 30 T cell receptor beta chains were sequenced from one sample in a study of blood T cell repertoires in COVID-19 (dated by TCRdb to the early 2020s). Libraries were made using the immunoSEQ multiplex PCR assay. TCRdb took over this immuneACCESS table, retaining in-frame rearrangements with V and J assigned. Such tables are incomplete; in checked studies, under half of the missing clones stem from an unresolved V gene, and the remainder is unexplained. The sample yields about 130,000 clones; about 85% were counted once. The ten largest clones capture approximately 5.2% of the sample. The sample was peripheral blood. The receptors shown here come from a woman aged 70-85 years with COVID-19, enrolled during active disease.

CDR3 residues: CASSHNYGYTF. The CDR3 nucleotides read TGTGCCAGCAGCCATAACTATGGCTACACCTTC. This chain connects TRBV6-5 to TRBJ1-2, with D hard to call. CDR3 size: 11 residues. Germline assignment: CDR1 MNHEY and CDR2 SVGAGI. Trimming shortened V by 6 bases and J by 1 base, and 3 bases separated the two germline ends.

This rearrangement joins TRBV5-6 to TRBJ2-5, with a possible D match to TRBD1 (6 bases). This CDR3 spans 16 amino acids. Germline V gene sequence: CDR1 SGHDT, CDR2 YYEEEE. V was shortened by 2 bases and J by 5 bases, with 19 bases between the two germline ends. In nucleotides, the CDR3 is TGTGCCAGCAGCTTTGACGAGATGGGGGCACGGGAGACCCAGTACTTC. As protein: CASSFDEMGARETQYF. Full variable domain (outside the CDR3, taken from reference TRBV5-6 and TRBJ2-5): DAGVTQSPTHLIKTRGQQVTLRCSPKSGHDTVSWYQQALGQGPQFIFQYYEEEERQRGNFPDRFSGHQFPNYSSELNVNALLLGDSALYLCASSFDEMGARETQYFGPGTRLLVL.

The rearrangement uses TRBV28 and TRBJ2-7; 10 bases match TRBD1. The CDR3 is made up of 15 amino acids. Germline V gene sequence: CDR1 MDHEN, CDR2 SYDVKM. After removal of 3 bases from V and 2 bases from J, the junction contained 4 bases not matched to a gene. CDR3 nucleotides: TGTGCCAGCAGTTTTCTGGGACAGGGGACCTACGAGCAGTACTTC. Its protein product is CASSFLGQGTYEQYF. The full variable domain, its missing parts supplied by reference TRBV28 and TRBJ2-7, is DVKVTQSSRYLVKRTGEKVFLECVQDMDHENMFWYRQDPGLGLRLIYFSYDVKMKEKGDIPEGYSVSREKKERFSLILESASTNQTSMYLCASSFLGQGTYEQYFGPGTRLTVT.

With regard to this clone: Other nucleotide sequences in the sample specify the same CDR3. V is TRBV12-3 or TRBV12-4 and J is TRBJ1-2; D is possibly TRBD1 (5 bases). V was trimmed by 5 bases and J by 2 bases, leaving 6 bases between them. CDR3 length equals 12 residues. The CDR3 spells CASSPGNYGYTF. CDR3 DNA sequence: TGTGCCAGCAGTCCAGGGAACTATGGCTACACCTTC.

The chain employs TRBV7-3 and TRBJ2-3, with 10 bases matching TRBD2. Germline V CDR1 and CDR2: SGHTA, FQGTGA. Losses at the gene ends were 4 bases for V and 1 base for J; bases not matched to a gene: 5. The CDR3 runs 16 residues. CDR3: CASSSASGGRTDTQYF. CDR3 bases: TGTGCCAGCAGCTCAGCTAGCGGGGGCCGCACAGATACGCAGTATTTT.

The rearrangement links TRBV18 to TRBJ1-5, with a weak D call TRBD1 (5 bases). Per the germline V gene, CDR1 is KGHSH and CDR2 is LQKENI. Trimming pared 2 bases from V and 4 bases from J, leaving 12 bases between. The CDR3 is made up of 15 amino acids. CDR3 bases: TGTGCCAGCTCACCATTGCCGCAGGGAAATCAGCCCCAGCATTTT. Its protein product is CASSPLPQGNQPQHF.

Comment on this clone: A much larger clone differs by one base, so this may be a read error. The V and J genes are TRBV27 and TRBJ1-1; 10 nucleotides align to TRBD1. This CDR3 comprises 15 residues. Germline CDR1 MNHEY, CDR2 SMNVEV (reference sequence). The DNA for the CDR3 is TGTGCCGGCAGTCAGCGACAGGGGGCGAACACTGAAGCTTTCTTT. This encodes CAGSQRQGANTEAFF.

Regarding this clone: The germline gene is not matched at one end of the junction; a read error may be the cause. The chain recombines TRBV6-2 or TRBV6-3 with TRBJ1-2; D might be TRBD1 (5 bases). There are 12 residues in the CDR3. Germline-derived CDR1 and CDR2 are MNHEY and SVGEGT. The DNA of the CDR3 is TGTGCCAGCAGTTACGACAGTGGGCAGCTACTCTTC. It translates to CASSYDSGQLLF.

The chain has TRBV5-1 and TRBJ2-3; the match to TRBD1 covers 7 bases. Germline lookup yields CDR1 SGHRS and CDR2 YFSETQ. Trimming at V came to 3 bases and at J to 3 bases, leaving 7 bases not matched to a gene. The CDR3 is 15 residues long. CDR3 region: CASSWETGPTDTQYF. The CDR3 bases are TGCGCCAGCAGCTGGGAGACAGGGCCGACAGATACGCAGTATTTT.

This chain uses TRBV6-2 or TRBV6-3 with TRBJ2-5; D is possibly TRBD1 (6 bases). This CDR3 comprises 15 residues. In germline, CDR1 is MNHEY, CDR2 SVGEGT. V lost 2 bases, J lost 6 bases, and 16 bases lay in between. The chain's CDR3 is CASSYEGQTPKTQYF. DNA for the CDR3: TGTGCCAGCAGTTACGAAGGACAGACCCCCAAGACCCAGTACTTC.

The CDR3 protein is CAWSTRELQPQHF. CDR3 coding DNA: TGTGCCTGGAGTACCCGGGAGCTACAGCCCCAGCATTTT. The chain uses TRBV30 and TRBJ1-5, with D unclear. Germline values: CDR1 GTSNPN, CDR2 SVGIG (reference sequence). The CDR3 contains 13 residues. V was shortened by 2 bases and J by 7 bases, with 12 bases between the two germline ends. Based on the CDR3 plus reference TRBV30 and TRBJ1-5, the full variable domain is SQTIHQWPATLVQPVGSPLSLECTVEGTSNPNLYWYRQAAGRGLQLLFYSVGIGQISSEVPQNLSASRPQDRQFILSSKKLLLSDSGFYLCAWSTRELQPQHFGDGTRLSIL.

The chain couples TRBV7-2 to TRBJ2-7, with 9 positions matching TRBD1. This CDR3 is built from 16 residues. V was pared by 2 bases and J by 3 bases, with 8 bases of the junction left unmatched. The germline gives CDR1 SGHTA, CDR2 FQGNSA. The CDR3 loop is CASSLWAQGADYEQYF. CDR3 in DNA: TGTGCCAGCAGCTTATGGGCACAGGGGGCGGACTACGAGCAGTACTTC. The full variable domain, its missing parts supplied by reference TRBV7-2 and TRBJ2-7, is GAGVSQSPSNKVTEKGKDVELRCDPISGHTALYWYRQSLGQGLEFLIYFQGNSAPDKSGLPSDRFSAERTGGSVSTLTIQRTQQEDSAVYLCASSLWAQGADYEQYFGPGTRLTVT.

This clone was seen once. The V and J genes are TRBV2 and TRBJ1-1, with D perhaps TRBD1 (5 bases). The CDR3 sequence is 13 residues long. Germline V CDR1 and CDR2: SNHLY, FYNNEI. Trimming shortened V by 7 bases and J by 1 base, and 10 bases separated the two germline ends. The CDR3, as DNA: TGTGCCAGCACGAACACAGGGAACACTGAAGCTTTCTTT. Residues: CASTNTGNTEAFF.

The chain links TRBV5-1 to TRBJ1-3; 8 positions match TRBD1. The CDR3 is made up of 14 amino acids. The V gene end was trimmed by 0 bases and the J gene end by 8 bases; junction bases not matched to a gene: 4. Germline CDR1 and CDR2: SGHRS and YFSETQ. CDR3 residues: CASSLGQGAHTIYF. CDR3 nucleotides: TGCGCCAGCAGCTTGGGTCAGGGGGCACACACCATATATTTT.

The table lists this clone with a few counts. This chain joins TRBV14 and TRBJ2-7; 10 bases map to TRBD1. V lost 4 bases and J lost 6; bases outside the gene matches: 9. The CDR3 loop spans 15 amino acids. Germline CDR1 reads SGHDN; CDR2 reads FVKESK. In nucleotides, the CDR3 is TGTGCCAGCAGCCCTCGTGGGACAGGGGCCGGCGAGCAGTACTTC. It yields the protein CASSPRGTGAGEQYF.

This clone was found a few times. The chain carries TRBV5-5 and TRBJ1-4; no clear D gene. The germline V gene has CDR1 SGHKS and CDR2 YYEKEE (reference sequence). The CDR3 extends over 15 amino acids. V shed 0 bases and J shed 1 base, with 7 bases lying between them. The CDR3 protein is CASSLARGTNEKLFF. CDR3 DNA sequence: TGTGCCAGCAGCTTGGCCCGGGGAACTAATGAAAAACTGTTTTTT.

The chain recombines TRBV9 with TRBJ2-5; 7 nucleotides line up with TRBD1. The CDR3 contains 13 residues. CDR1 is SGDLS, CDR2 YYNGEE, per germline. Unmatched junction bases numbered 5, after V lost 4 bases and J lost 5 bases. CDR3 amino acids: CASSNRDSETQYF. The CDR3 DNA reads TGTGCCAGCAGCAACAGGGACAGCGAGACCCAGTACTTC.

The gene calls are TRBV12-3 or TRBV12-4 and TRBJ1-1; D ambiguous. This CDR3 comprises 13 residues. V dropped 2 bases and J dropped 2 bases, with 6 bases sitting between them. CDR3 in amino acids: CASSLTGNTEAFF. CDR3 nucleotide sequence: TGTGCCAGCAGTTTAACGGGAAACACTGAAGCTTTCTTT.

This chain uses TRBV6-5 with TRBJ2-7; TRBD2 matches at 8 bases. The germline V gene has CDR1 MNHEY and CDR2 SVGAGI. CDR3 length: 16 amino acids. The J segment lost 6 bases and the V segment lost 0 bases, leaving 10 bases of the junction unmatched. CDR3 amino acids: CASSYSRRLARLEQYF. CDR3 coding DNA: TGTGCCAGCAGTTACTCGAGGAGACTAGCGAGGCTCGAGCAGTACTTC.

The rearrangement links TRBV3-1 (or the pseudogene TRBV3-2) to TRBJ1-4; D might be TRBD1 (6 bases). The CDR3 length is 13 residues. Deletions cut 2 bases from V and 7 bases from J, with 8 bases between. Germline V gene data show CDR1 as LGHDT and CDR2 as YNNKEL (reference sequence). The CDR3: CASSQQGSEKLFF. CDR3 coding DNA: TGTGCCAGCAGCCAACAGGGGTCTGAAAAACTGTTTTTT.

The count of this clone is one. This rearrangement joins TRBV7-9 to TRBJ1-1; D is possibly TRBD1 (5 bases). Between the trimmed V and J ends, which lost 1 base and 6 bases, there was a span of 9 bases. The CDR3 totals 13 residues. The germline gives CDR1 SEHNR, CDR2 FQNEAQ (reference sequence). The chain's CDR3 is CASSLGRGPEAFF. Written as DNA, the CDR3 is TGTGCCAGCAGCTTAGGGAGGGGTCCTGAAGCTTTCTTT.

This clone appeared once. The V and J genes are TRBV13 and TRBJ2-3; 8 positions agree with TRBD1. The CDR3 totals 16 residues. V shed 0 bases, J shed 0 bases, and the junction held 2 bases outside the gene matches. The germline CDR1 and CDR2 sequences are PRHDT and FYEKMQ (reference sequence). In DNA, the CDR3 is TGTGCCAGCAGCTTAGGGCAGGGGGCTAGCACAGATACGCAGTATTTT. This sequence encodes CASSLGQGASTDTQYF.

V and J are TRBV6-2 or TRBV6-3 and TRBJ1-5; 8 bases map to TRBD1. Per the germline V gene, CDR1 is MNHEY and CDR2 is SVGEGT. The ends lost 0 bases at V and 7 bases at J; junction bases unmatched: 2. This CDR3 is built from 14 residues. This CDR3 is CASSYSDRGQPQHF. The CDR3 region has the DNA TGTGCCAGCAGTTACTCCGACAGGGGACAGCCCCAGCATTTT.

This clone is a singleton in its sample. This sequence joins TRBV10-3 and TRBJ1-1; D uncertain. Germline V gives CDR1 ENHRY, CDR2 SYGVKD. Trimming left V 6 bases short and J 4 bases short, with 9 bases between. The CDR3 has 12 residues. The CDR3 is CAIRRASTEAFF. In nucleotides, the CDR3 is TGTGCCATCAGGAGGGCTAGCACTGAAGCTTTCTTT.

CDR3 nucleotide sequence: TGTGCCAGCAGCTTAACGAGGCAGAGCACCGGGGAGCTGTTTTTT. Protein: CASSLTRQSTGELFF. The chain is built from TRBV7-9 and TRBJ2-2; D ambiguous. The germline V gene encodes CDR1 SEHNR and CDR2 FQNEAQ (reference sequence). Trimming left V 2 bases short and J 4 bases short, with 11 bases between. The CDR3 has 15 residues.

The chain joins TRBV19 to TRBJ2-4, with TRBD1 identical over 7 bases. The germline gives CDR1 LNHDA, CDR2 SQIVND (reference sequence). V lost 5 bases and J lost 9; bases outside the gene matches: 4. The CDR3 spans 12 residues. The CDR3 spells CASSDRVGIQYF. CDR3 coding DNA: TGTGCCAGTAGTGACAGGGTTGGCATTCAGTACTTC.

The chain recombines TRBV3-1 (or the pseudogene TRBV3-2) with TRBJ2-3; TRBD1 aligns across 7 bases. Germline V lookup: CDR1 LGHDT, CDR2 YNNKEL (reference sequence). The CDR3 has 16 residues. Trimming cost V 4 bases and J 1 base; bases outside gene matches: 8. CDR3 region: CASSPTTGSGTDTQYF. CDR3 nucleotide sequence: TGTGCCAGCAGCCCCACGACAGGGAGTGGCACAGATACGCAGTATTTT.

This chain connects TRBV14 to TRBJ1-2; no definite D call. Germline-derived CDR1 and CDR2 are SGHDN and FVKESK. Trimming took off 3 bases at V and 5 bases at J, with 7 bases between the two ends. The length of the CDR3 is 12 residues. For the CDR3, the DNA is TGTGCCAGCAGCCAGCGCACTTATGGCTACACCTTC. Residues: CASSQRTYGYTF.

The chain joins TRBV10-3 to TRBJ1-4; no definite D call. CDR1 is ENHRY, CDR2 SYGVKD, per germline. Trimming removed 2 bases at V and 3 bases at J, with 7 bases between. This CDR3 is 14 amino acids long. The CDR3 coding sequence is TGTGCCATCAGTGAGGCGAGGGCTAATGAAAAACTGTTTTTT. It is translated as CAISEARANEKLFF.

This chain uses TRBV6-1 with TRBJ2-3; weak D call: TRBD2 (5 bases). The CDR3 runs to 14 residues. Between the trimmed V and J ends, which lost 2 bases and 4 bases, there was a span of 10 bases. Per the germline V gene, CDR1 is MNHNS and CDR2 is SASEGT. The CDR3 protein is CASSERAGADTQYF. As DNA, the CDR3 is TGTGCCAGCAGTGAACGGGCGGGCGCAGATACGCAGTATTTT.